Listed below are T cell receptor beta chains from one sample, sequenced in a study of siplizumab effects on memory and regulatory T cells. The repertoire was sequenced with immunoSEQ multiplex PCR; TCRdb's copy has only in-frame clones and lacks some. This table has 70,000 to 100,000 clones, more than 95% appearing once. Sequencing used naive CD4+ T cells sorted from blood. These receptor sequences come from a human donor in good health. CDR3s leave out the opening cysteine and the closing phenylalanine or tryptophan.

15	TRBV12-1	TRBJ1-1	ASSFDLDLDRVTEAF
14	TRBV6-6	TRBJ2-1	ASTPRSSGGANEQF
13	TRBV11-2	TRBJ2-1	ASTQTGLSYNEQF
12	TRBV5-4	TRBJ2-3	ASSLRTSPDTQY
13	TRBV5-1	TRBJ2-1	ASSSRDFAYNEQF
11	TRBV5-4	TRBJ2-5	ASSLGGRETQY
13	TRBV18	TRBJ1-1	ASSLAGTLNTEAF
10	TRBV6-5	TRBJ2-7	ASSSGTYQQY
13	TRBV29-1	TRBJ2-1	SVVIGMSSYNEQF
14	TRBV5-1	TRBJ2-7	ASSRPGAGGLSEQY
13	TRBV11-1	TRBJ2-7	ASSPTDTTFYEQY
13	TRBV7-8	TRBJ1-1	ASSPRWGVVAEAF
13	TRBV10-3	TRBJ2-2	AIGDSSTNTGELF
10	TRBV25-1	TRBJ1-1	ASSTGGAEAF
16	TRBV11-1	TRBJ2-6	ASSPRQGGNSGANVLT
14	TRBV18	TRBJ2-3	ASSPPGGSGPDTQY
12	TRBV11-1	TRBJ2-5	ASSSRDLQETQY
12	TRBV18	TRBJ2-5	ASSPLNSQETQY
13	TRBV5-6	TRBJ1-4	ASSLNSGSFEKLF
10	TRBV7-2	TRBJ2-5	ASSLLRETQY
12	TRBV19	TRBJ1-3	ASSPGYSGNTIY
10	TRBV10-3	TRBJ1-1	AISEVNTEAF
13	TRBV6-1	TRBJ2-7	ASSPPRTGIYEQY
13	TRBV9	TRBJ2-1	ASSVVGEGYNEQF
11	TRBV6-6	TRBJ1-5	ASRRGEGQPQH
10	TRBV30	TRBJ2-3	AWSANTDTQY
14	TRBV7-8	TRBJ2-7	ASSLMSLGGSYEQY
13	TRBV10-3	TRBJ1-1	ATGSLTGMNTEAF
11	TRBV19	TRBJ1-6	ASSQQMDSPLH
12	TRBV4-1	TRBJ1-5	ASSHYLSRQPQH
12	TRBV6-1	TRBJ1-1	ASSALAGTAEAF
12	TRBV4-3	TRBJ2-3	ASSRPGNTDTQY
12	TRBV6-6	TRBJ2-5	ASSQDRGGETQY
14	TRBV5-6	TRBJ1-1	ASSLIQGGGNTEAF
10	TRBV9	TRBJ1-1	ASSVPRTEAF
12	TRBV18	TRBJ2-3	ASSQTSYTDTQY
11	TRBV2	TRBJ1-2	ASSDGVPYGYT
13	TRBV6-5	TRBJ1-2	ASSIWDRANYGYT
13	TRBV5-1	TRBJ2-5	ASSLEGSYGRTQY
10	TRBV6-5	TRBJ2-2	ASRRYTGELF
11	TRBV30	TRBJ1-1	AWSLTENTEAF
13	TRBV7-2	TRBJ2-1	ASSLSGGKNNEQF